This TCR beta chain was obtained from a study of long-term antiretroviral therapy in people with HIV. Germline V CDR1 and CDR2: SGHVS, FQNEAQ. This CDR3 contains 18 residues. V was cut by 5 bases and J by 2 bases, with 24 bases left in between. Whole-study results and caveats: Diversity increased after ART yet remained lower than in transplant donor controls. Blood draws took place between about 2004 and 2018 and possibly involved older ART regimens. The study found narrower CDR3 length ranges in HIV repertoires than in controls.

Regarding this clone: Its cognate antigen is unknown.

A v3.0 immunoSEQ assay was performed at survey level. The assay was immunoSEQ multiplex PCR, and TCRdb's table has in-frame clones only and misses some. The table includes fewer than 25,000 clones, approximately 84% detected once. V usage is TRBV7-8 and J usage is TRBJ1-2, with a possible D match to TRBD1 (6 bases). The source was unsorted PBMCs, collected 1.8 years before starting antiretroviral therapy. This receptor was identified in a woman in her twenties or thirties with HIV. The CDR3 DNA sequence: TGTGCCAGCAGCCTGTCACGGGCTGGACAGAGACTGAACTATGGCTACACCTTC. Amino acids: CASSLSRAGQRLNYGYTF.